A single sample gave rise to the 17 T cell receptor beta chains below, sequenced in a study of blood T cells in healthy people across ages. Primed by a sample-barcoded 5' primer and a J-beta primer mix, a second PCR proceeded for about 7 to 12 cycles. TCRdb re-analysed the 5' RACE reads in MiXCR, keeping a single row per CDR3 protein. This table holds 1.4 million or so distinct CDR3 sequences, 40% to 45% found once. The sequenced sample was blood. The receptors shown here come from a woman younger than 30 in good health.

V gene TRBV7-2 combines with J gene TRBJ2-1, with 13 positions matching TRBD2. The V and J ends lost 4 bases and 0 bases, in that order; junction bases with no gene match: 6. CDR3 length equals 18 residues. The germline CDR1 and CDR2 sequences are SGHTA and FQGNSA. Here the CDR3 DNA reads TGTGCCAGCAGCTCGGGACTAGCGGGGACGAGCTCCTACAATGAGCAGTTCTTC. This gives the protein CASSSGLAGTSSYNEQFF.

This chain links TRBV12-3 or TRBV12-4 with TRBJ2-5; no reliable D call. Trimming shortened V by 3 bases and J by 11 bases, and 19 bases separated the two germline ends. This CDR3 comprises 14 residues. In nucleotides, the CDR3 is TGTGCCAGCAGTTTTTTATGGCAATACAATGAGCAGTACTTC. Residues: CASSFLWQYNEQYF.

As concerns this clonotype: This could be a read error, since a much larger clone is one nucleotide away. V and J are TRBV12-3 or TRBV12-4 and TRBJ2-5; D call uncertain. Trimming removed 2 bases at V and 11 bases at J, with 12 bases between. This CDR3 spans 12 amino acids. The CDR3, as DNA: TGTGCCAGCAGTTTAAGTGGGATGGAGCAGTACTTC. Its translation is CASSLSGMEQYF.

This clonotype came up a few times. The chain is built from TRBV3-1 and TRBJ2-7; tentative D call: TRBD1 (6 bases). Trimming pared 4 bases from V and 2 bases from J, leaving 15 bases between. Germline values: CDR1 LGHDT, CDR2 YNNKEL (reference sequence). The CDR3 consists of 15 residues. CDR3 protein: CASSRIRGPTYEQYF. DNA for the CDR3: TGTGCCAGCAGCCGGATCAGGGGACCGACCTACGAGCAGTACTTC.

This clonotype has at least ten counts. The junction departs from germline at one end; a sequencing error may be responsible. The CDR3 sequence: CASSQGGTSTDTQYF. CDR3 nucleotide sequence: TGTGCCAGCAGCCAAGGGGGGACTAGCACAGATACGCAGTATTTT. The chain couples TRBV4-3 to TRBJ2-3, with D perhaps given as TRBD1 or TRBD2 (6 bases each). The CDR3 runs 15 residues. Per germline, CDR1 LGHNA and CDR2 YSLEER.

This clonotype was observed a few times. This chain links TRBV12-3 or TRBV12-4 with TRBJ1-2, with D unclear. The length of the CDR3 is 12 residues. V was shortened by 3 bases and J by 9 bases, with 11 bases between the two germline ends. The CDR3 is CASSLDAYSYTF. CDR3 DNA: TGTGCCAGCAGTTTGGATGCGTATAGCTACACCTTC.

This chain connects TRBV6-1 to TRBJ2-1, with TRBD2 matching over 7 bases. Germline lookup yields CDR1 MNHNS and CDR2 SASEGT. This CDR3 is built from 15 residues. V shed 2 bases and J 6 bases; nucleotides not matched to a gene: 7. CDR3 DNA sequence: TGTGCCAGCAGTGAACGGACGGGGGGTGCCAATGAGCAGTTCTTC. Translation: CASSERTGGANEQFF.

This clonotype was detected many times. V usage is TRBV29-1 and J usage is TRBJ1-2, with TRBD1 matching 7 bases. This CDR3 has 13 residues. V shed 6 bases and J 2 bases; nucleotides not matched to a gene: 6. Germline lookup yields CDR1 SQVTM and CDR2 ANQGSEA. Here the CDR3 DNA reads TGCAGCGTCCGACAGGGCCTAAACTATGGCTACACCTTC. Protein product: CSVRQGLNYGYTF.

This clonotype showed up just a few times. The chain carries TRBV4-3 and TRBJ2-1, with 9 bases aligning to TRBD1. With 3 bases clipped from V and 4 bases from J, the junction kept 4 bases outside the gene matches. This CDR3 is 15 amino acids long. The germline V gene has CDR1 LGHNA and CDR2 YSLEER. The CDR3 is CASSQDRGHYNEQFF. DNA for the CDR3: TGCGCCAGCAGCCAGGACAGGGGCCATTACAATGAGCAGTTCTTC.

This sequence joins TRBV27 and TRBJ2-7; no reliable D call. This CDR3 region has 15 residues. CDR1 is MNHEY, CDR2 SMNVEV, per germline (reference sequence). V was pared by 4 bases and J by 7 bases, with 20 bases between. For the CDR3, the DNA is TGTGCCAGCAGTTCCTCGGACGTCTCCTACAATGAGCAGTACTTC. Protein product: CASSSSDVSYNEQYF.

This clonotype was found a few times. This chain links TRBV4-1 with TRBJ2-1; D may match TRBD1 or TRBD2 (5 bases each). Germline V lookup: CDR1 MGHRA, CDR2 YSYEKL. The V end lost 0 bases, the J end lost 8 bases, and 20 bases lay between the germline ends. This CDR3 is 17 amino acids long. DNA of the CDR3: TGCGCCAGCAGCCAAGATTTCTCCGGGACCCCGACATATGAGCAGTTCTTC. As protein: CASSQDFSGTPTYEQFF.

This sequence joins TRBV29-1 and TRBJ2-7; TRBD2 might be the D (5 bases). Trimming took off 5 bases at V and 10 bases at J, with 18 bases between the two ends. Germline-derived CDR1 and CDR2 are SQVTM and ANQGSEA. The CDR3 totals 12 residues. The chain's CDR3 is CSVRRPGEPQYF. The CDR3 DNA reads as TGCAGCGTTCGCAGACCCGGGGAACCTCAGTACTTC.

The chain joins TRBV6-5 to TRBJ2-5; either TRBD1 or TRBD2 may supply D (6 bases each). CDR1 is MNHEY and CDR2 is SVGAGI in the germline V gene. V was trimmed by 3 bases and J by 4 bases, leaving 12 bases between them. The CDR3 spans 14 residues. The CDR3 region has the DNA TGTGCCAGCAGTTATGCGGGACATATAGAGACCCAGTACTTC. Protein product: CASSYAGHIETQYF.

This clonotype appeared a few times. The rearrangement links TRBV29-1 to TRBJ2-5; 8 positions agree with TRBD1. Germline lookup yields CDR1 SQVTM and CDR2 ANQGSEA. V lost 7 bases to trimming and J lost 1 base; unmatched junction nucleotides: 8. The CDR3 is 14 amino acids. The CDR3 reads CSATGQAFQETQYF. The DNA for the CDR3 is TGCAGCGCGACGGGACAGGCTTTCCAAGAGACCCAGTACTTC.

CDR3 sequence: CASKEGTISGEQFF. As DNA, the CDR3 is TGTGCCAGCAAGGAAGGGACTATCTCGGGTGAGCAGTTCTTC. The rearrangement joins TRBV2 to TRBJ2-1, with TRBD2 matching over 7 bases. The germline gives CDR1 SNHLY, CDR2 FYNNEI. This CDR3 has 14 residues. V was pared by 7 bases and J by 9 bases, with 12 bases of the junction left unmatched.

The sample holds a few counts of this clonotype. This rearrangement joins TRBV3-1 to TRBJ2-3; 7 bases agree with TRBD1. CDR1 is LGHDT and CDR2 is YNNKEL in the germline V gene (reference sequence). The CDR3 is made up of 14 amino acids. V was pared by 4 bases and J by 4 bases, with 5 bases of the junction left unmatched. CDR3 coding DNA: TGTGCCAGCAGCCCAGGACAGGCGTCAGATACGCAGTATTTT. Encoded protein: CASSPGQASDTQYF.

V gene TRBV7-2 combines with J gene TRBJ2-1; the D is unclear. The CDR3 extends over 13 amino acids. Trimming stripped 4 bases from V and 0 bases from J, with 4 bases between. CDR1 and CDR2 from the germline V gene are SGHTA and FQGNSA. CDR3 loop: CASSWVSYNEQFF. The DNA for the CDR3 is TGTGCCAGCAGCTGGGTCTCCTACAATGAGCAGTTCTTC.